The clone carrying this TCR beta chain was observed once. Its antigen is undetermined. The sample has other DNA sequences that encode this CDR3 too. The data belong to a study of shared clonotypes between healthy human individuals. Per the germline V gene, CDR1 is MNHEY and CDR2 is SMNVEV (reference sequence). The CDR3 covers 16 residues. V gave up 5 bases and J gave up 0 bases; unmatched junction bases: 7. It was CD45RO-negative cells, positively selected for CCR7, that made up naive CD8 cells, with terminally differentiated effector memory CD45RA+ cells excluded. The study, taken as a whole, reports: Generation probabilities were higher for clonotypes shared across all four sorted-subset donors than for unshared ones. Despite large depth, rarefaction showed incomplete sorted-subset sequencing.

Template for every sorted-subset replicate PCR totaled about 0.2 ug DNA, approximately 30,000 T cell genomes. Sequenced by immunoSEQ multiplex PCR; TCRdb stores in-frame clones only, minus some. The sample lists 1.5 million to 2.5 million clones; about 95% were seen once. The sequence came from a man in his late teens or twenties in good health. The material sequenced was naive CD8+ T cells sorted from blood. The genes are TRBV27 and TRBJ2-7; 10 bases align to TRBD2. CDR3 in amino acids: CASSPSLAGVSYEQYF. CDR3 in DNA: TGTGCCAGCAGTCCCTCTCTAGCGGGGGTCTCCTACGAGCAGTACTTC.